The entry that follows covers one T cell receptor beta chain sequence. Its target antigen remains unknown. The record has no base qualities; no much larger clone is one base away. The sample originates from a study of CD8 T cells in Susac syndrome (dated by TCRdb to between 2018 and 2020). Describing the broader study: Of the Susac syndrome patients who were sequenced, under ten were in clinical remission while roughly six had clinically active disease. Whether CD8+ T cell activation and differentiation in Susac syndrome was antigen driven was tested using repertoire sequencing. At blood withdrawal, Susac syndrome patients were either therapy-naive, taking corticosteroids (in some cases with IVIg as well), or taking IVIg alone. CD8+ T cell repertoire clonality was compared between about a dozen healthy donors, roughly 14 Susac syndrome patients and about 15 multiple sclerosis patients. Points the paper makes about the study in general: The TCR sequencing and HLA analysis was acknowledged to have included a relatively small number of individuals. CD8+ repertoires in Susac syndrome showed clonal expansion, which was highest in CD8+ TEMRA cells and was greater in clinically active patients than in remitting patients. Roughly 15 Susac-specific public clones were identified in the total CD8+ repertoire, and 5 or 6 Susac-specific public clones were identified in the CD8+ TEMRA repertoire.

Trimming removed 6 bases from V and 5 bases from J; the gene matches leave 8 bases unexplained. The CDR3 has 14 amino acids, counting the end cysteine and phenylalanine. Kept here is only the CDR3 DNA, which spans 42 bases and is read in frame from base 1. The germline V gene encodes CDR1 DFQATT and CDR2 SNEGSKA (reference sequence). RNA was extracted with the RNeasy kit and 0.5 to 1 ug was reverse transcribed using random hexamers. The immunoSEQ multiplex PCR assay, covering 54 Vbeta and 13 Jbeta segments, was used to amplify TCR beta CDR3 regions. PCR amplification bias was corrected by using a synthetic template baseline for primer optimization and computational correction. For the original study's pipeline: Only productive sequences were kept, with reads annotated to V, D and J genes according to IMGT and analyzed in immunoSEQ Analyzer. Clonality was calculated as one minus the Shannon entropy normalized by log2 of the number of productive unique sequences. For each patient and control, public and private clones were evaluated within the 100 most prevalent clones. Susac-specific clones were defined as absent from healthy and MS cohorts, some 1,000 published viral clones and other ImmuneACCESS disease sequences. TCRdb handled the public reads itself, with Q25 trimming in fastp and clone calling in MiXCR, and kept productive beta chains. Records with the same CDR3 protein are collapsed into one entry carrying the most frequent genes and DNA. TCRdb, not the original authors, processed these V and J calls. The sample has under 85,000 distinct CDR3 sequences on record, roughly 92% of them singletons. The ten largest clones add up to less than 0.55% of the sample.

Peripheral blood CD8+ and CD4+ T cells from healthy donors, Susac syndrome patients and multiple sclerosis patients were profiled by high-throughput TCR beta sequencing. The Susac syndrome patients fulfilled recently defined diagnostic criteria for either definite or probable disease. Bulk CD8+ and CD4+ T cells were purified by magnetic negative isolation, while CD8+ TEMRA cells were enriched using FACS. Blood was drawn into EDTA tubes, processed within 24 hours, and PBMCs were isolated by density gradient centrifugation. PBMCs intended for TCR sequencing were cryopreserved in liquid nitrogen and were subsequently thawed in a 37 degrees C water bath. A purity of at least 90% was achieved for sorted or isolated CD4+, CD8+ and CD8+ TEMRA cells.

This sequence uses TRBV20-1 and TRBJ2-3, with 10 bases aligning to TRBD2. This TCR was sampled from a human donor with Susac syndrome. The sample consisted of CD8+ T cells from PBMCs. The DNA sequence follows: TGCAGTGCCCCCGATGCTAGCGGGGGAGATACGCAGTATTTT. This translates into CSAPDASGGDTQYF.